Listed here is a single TCR beta chain. The antigen is undetermined. This sample was included in a study of cytomegalovirus exposure and HLA in healthy donors. Broader study findings: Analysis was carried out at a later point, and it linked a missense DCLRE1C variant to TCR beta V- and J-gene trimming. Most CMV-associated TCR beta chains appeared HLA-restricted in a later analysis. Presence/absence analyses assumed roughly uniform sequencing depth across donors. Generally TCR sequences proved uncommon, though certain public TCRs appeared in numerous donors.

PCR employed 60 Vbeta and 13 Jbeta primers. TCRdb's table, derived via immunoSEQ multiplex PCR, lists solely in-frame clones and lacks some. This sample's clone table lists tens of thousands of clones. Germline V gene data show CDR1 as MNHEY and CDR2 as SVGAGI. Trimming removed 8 bases from V and 6 bases from J, with 10 bases in between. The CDR3 extends over 11 amino acids. What was sequenced was PBMCs. The sequence was obtained from a man younger than 35 in good health and CMV-seropositive. This chain links TRBV6-5 with TRBJ1-2; tentatively, D is TRBD1 (5 bases). CDR3 residues: CASHGGDGYTF. Here the CDR3 DNA reads TGTGCCAGCCATGGAGGGGATGGCTACACCTTC.